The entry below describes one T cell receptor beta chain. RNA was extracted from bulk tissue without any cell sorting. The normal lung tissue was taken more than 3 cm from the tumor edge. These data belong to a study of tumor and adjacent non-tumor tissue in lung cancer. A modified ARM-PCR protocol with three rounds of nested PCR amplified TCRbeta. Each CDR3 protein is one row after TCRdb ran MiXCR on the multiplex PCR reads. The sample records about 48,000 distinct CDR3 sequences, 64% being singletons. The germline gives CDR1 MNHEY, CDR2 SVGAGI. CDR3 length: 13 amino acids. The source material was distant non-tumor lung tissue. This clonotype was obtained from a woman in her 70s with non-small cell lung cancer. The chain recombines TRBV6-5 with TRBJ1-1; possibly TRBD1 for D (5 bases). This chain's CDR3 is CAGSYWGGTEAFF. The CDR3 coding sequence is TGTGCTGGCAGTTACTGGGGGGGGACTGAAGCTTTCTTT.